These 12 T cell receptor beta chains share one sample of origin, sequenced in a study of blood T cell repertoires in COVID-19. This table comes from immunoSEQ multiplex PCR, and its TCRdb copy is limited to in-frame clones, with some not included. The table has more than 200,000 clones, around 84% seen once; the top ten hold roughly a tenth. Sequenced sample: peripheral blood. The receptors shown here come from a woman of 80 years or more with COVID-19, enrolled during active disease.

The V gene is TRBV18, the J gene TRBJ2-7; D may be TRBD1 (6 bases). This CDR3 contains 15 residues. Germline V CDR1 and CDR2: KGHSH, LQKENI. Trimming removed 6 bases at V and 1 base at J, with 16 bases between. The CDR3 sequence is CASSANRDKSYEQYF. DNA of the CDR3: TGTGCCAGCTCGGCCAACCGGGACAAGTCCTACGAGCAGTACTTC.

The chain employs TRBV9 and TRBJ1-2; a weak D match, TRBD1 (5 bases). CDR3 size: 14 residues. V was clipped by 4 bases and J by 6 bases, with 16 bases between them. Germline V gives CDR1 SGDLS, CDR2 YYNGEE. CDR3 bases: TGTGCCAGCAGCCCTCGGGGGAGGGCTGATGGCTACACCTTC. Protein product: CASSPRGRADGYTF.

This clone was counted once. This sequence joins TRBV2 and TRBJ1-1; 10 bases align to TRBD1. Germline trimming cut 7 bases from V and 6 bases from J; bases unmatched to any gene: 8. The CDR3 has 14 residues. Germline V gives CDR1 SNHLY, CDR2 FYNNEI. In nucleotides, the CDR3 is TGTGCCAGCACCGGACAGGGGGGATTCTCTGAAGCTTTCTTT. Its translation: CASTGQGGFSEAFF.

This chain uses TRBV5-5 with TRBJ2-5; tentative D call: TRBD2 (6 bases). Trimming cost V 0 bases and J 4 bases, with 13 bases left between them. CDR1 and CDR2 (germline): SGHKS, YYEKEE (reference sequence). The CDR3 sequence is 15 residues long. The CDR3 loop is CASSLVGGEIETQYF. CDR3 sequence (DNA): TGTGCCAGCAGCTTGGTCGGGGGAGAGATAGAGACCCAGTACTTC.

The J gene is TRBJ1-5, the V gene TRBV18, with 12 bases lining up with TRBD1. The CDR3 spans 16 residues. With 4 bases clipped from V and 7 bases from J, the junction kept 8 bases outside the gene matches. Germline V gene sequence: CDR1 KGHSH, CDR2 LQKENI. The CDR3 DNA sequence: TGTGCCAGCTCACTAACTCCGGGACAGGGGGCCCAGCCCCAGCATTTT. It translates to CASSLTPGQGAQPQHF.

The CDR3 DNA reads TGTGCCAGCAGTTACCGAGGGGAGGCTCGTGAAAAACTGTTTTTT. It is translated as CASSYRGEAREKLFF. The chain carries TRBV6-5 and TRBJ1-4; the D gene is possibly TRBD1 (5 bases). V lost 2 bases and J lost 7, with 14 bases in between. Germline V gives CDR1 MNHEY, CDR2 SVGAGI. The CDR3 length is 15 residues.

This clone was detected once. V and J are TRBV2 and TRBJ2-4; D gene unclear. The germline V and J ends were trimmed by 4 bases and 1 base, with 11 bases remaining between them. The CDR3 has 15 residues. Looked up from germline, CDR1 is SNHLY and CDR2 is FYNNEI. Here the CDR3 reads CASSAEMVAKNIQYF. CDR3 DNA: TGTGCCAGCAGTGCTGAGATGGTTGCCAAAAACATTCAGTACTTC. Full variable domain (missing parts from reference TRBV2 and TRBJ2-4): EPEVTQTPSHQVTQMGQEVILRCVPISNHLYFYWYRQILGQKVEFLVSFYNNEISEKSEIFDDQFSVERPDGSNFTLKIRSTKLEDSAMYFCASSAEMVAKNIQYFGAGTRLSVL.

This clone was seen a few times. The rearrangement links TRBV11-2 to TRBJ1-3; D gene uncertain. The CDR3 covers 15 residues. Trimming shortened V by 5 bases and J by 4 bases, and 15 bases separated the two germline ends. CDR1 and CDR2 from the germline V gene are SGHAT and FQNNGV. The CDR3: CASSLSREGGNTIYF. The CDR3 DNA reads as TGTGCCAGCAGCCTCTCCCGGGAGGGCGGAAACACCATATATTTT.

The CDR3, as DNA: TGTGCCAGCAGCGGCCGGGTGTATGAGCAGTTCTTC. Its translation is CASSGRVYEQFF. The chain joins TRBV5-6 to TRBJ2-1; D is uncertain. V lost 4 bases, J lost 8 bases, and 10 bases lay in between. Germline CDR1 and CDR2: SGHDT and YYEEEE. The CDR3 sequence is 12 residues long.

This clone was counted a single time. The gene calls are TRBV6-2 or TRBV6-3 and TRBJ2-3, with D uncertain. Trimming removed 5 bases from V and 0 bases from J, with 12 bases in between. The germline V gene has CDR1 MNHEY and CDR2 SVGEGT. The CDR3 sequence is 15 residues long. The CDR3 sequence: CASSLDFASTDTQYF. The DNA for the CDR3 is TGTGCCAGCAGTCTCGACTTTGCTAGCACAGATACGCAGTATTTT.

The chain links TRBV14 to TRBJ2-3; D not resolved. The CDR3 spans 8 residues. The V gene's germline CDR1 is SGHDN and CDR2 FVKESK. The CDR3 reads CLSDTQYF. CDR3 sequence (DNA): TGTCTATCCGATACGCAGTATTTT.

The V gene is TRBV11-2, the J gene TRBJ2-1; 7 nucleotides agree with TRBD1. This CDR3 is 15 amino acids long. Trimming at V came to 3 bases and at J to 2 bases, leaving 4 bases not matched to a gene. Per germline, CDR1 SGHAT and CDR2 FQNNGV. The CDR3 DNA is TGTGCCAGCAGCTTCGCCGGGACAGCCTACAATGAGCAGTTCTTC. Its protein product is CASSFAGTAYNEQFF. The variable domain in full, with the rest retrieved from reference TRBV11-2 and TRBJ2-1, is EAGVAQSPRYKIIEKRQSVAFWCNPISGHATLYWYQQILGQGPKLLIQFQNNGVVDDSQLPKDRFSAERLKGVDSTLKIQPAKLEDSAVYLCASSFAGTAYNEQFFGPGTRLTVL.